Listed here are 17 T cell receptor beta chains from one sample, sequenced in a study of blood T cell repertoires in COVID-19. Sequencing used immunoSEQ multiplex PCR; TCRdb keeps in-frame clones, though not all of them. The sample has approximately 35,000 clones, roughly 90% seen once; the top ten hold about 12%. The sequenced sample was peripheral blood. Every receptor here comes from a human donor in a cohort sampled during active COVID-19.

J is TRBJ1-1 and V is TRBV18; 7 nucleotides align to TRBD1. The junction had 22 bases not matched to a gene; V was cut back by 2 bases and J by 1 base. Germline V CDR1 and CDR2: KGHSH, LQKENI. The CDR3 sequence is 21 residues long. CDR3 sequence: CASSPGTYLMGQNVRNTEAFF. DNA of the CDR3: TGTGCCAGCTCACCAGGTACTTACTTAATGGGACAGAATGTGAGGAACACTGAAGCTTTCTTT.

The DNA for the CDR3 is TGTGCCAGCAGCTTGGAAGCGGGCCCCCTAGAGCAGTTCTTC. Its translation is CASSLEAGPLEQFF. The chain uses TRBV5-6 and TRBJ2-1; possibly TRBD2 for D (6 bases). V dropped 0 bases and J dropped 10 bases, with 14 bases sitting between them. Germline values: CDR1 SGHDT, CDR2 YYEEEE. The CDR3 runs 14 residues.

In this sample, this clone turned up once. This chain links TRBV19 with TRBJ2-2, with TRBD2 identical over 12 bases. CDR3 size: 15 residues. The V segment lost 7 bases and the J segment 7 bases; nucleotides outside the gene matches: 7. The germline gives CDR1 LNHDA, CDR2 SQIVND (reference sequence). DNA of the CDR3: TGTGCCAGTACCATCGGACTAGCGGGGAACGGGGAGCTGTTTTTT. Translated, it gives CASTIGLAGNGELFF.

The chain couples TRBV7-2 to TRBJ2-7; D ambiguous. V was trimmed by 2 bases and J by 1 base, leaving 9 bases between them. The CDR3 spans 14 residues. Germline CDR1 and CDR2: SGHTA and FQGNSA. Here the CDR3 DNA reads TGTGCCAGCAGCTTACTCATCGGTTCCTACGAGCAGTACTTC. Translation: CASSLLIGSYEQYF.

This chain links TRBV7-9 with TRBJ1-1; 7 bases align to TRBD1. Germline V gene lookup returns CDR1 SEHNR and CDR2 FQNEAQ (reference sequence). This CDR3 region has 16 residues. After removal of 3 bases from V and 3 bases from J, the junction contained 10 bases not matched to a gene. Here the CDR3 DNA reads TGTGCCAGCAGCTTGGGGGAAAGGGGGCTGGACACTGAAGCTTTCTTT. Protein product: CASSLGERGLDTEAFF.

The chain uses TRBV2 and TRBJ2-7; perhaps TRBD2 as D (6 bases). The V and J ends lost 2 bases and 4 bases respectively, with 21 bases between them. The CDR3 sequence is 17 residues long. Germline assignment: CDR1 SNHLY and CDR2 FYNNEI. The chain's CDR3 is CASSEMEGEGPVYEQYF. CDR3 nucleotides: TGTGCCAGCAGTGAAATGGAGGGAGAAGGGCCAGTTTACGAGCAGTACTTC.

The chain joins TRBV27 to TRBJ2-7; TRBD2 is a possible D gene (6 bases). Germline V lookup: CDR1 MNHEY, CDR2 SMNVEV (reference sequence). V was trimmed by 8 bases and J by 5 bases, leaving 19 bases between them. CDR3 size: 14 residues. The CDR3 here is CASAWRDPGDEQYF. CDR3 DNA: TGTGCCAGCGCCTGGAGGGACCCGGGAGACGAGCAGTACTTC.

This clone was seen a few times. The chain employs TRBV4-1 and TRBJ2-7; possible D gene TRBD2, 5 bases. The germline V and J ends were trimmed by 0 bases and 2 bases, with 14 bases remaining between them. The CDR3 sequence is 16 residues long. Per the germline V gene, CDR1 is MGHRA and CDR2 is YSYEKL. CDR3 DNA: TGCGCCAGCAGCCAAGATGCAGCTGGACTTGCCTACGAGCAGTACTTC. Its translation is CASSQDAAGLAYEQYF.

A single count supports this clone. The chain employs TRBV28 and TRBJ1-1, with D uncertain. V shed 4 bases and J shed 4 bases, with 13 bases lying between them. In germline, CDR1 is MDHEN, CDR2 SYDVKM. The CDR3 totals 14 residues. The CDR3 region has the DNA TGTGCCAGCAGTTCCTATGCGTTTGGCACTGAAGCTTTCTTT. This sequence encodes CASSSYAFGTEAFF.

This CDR3 reads CAWSRDRMNTEAFF. In DNA, the CDR3 is TGTGCCTGGAGTCGGGACAGAATGAACACTGAAGCTTTCTTT. The genes are TRBV30 and TRBJ1-1; 7 bases align to TRBD1. V shed 2 bases, J shed 0 bases, and the junction held 3 bases outside the gene matches. Germline CDR1 and CDR2: GTSNPN and SVGIG (reference sequence). The CDR3 is 14 amino acids.

The rearrangement links TRBV27 to TRBJ1-5; TRBD1 matches at 8 bases. J gave up 2 bases and V 5 bases, and 8 bases lay outside the gene matches. Germline values: CDR1 MNHEY, CDR2 SMNVEV (reference sequence). The CDR3 sequence is 16 residues long. For the CDR3, the DNA is TGTGCCAGCAGTCCCCTCGGGACAGGAGGCAATCAGCCCCAGCATTTT. Amino acid sequence: CASSPLGTGGNQPQHF.

This rearrangement joins TRBV7-2 to TRBJ2-7, with TRBD1 identical over 7 bases. V dropped 3 bases and J dropped 2; count of bases not matched to a gene: 4. CDR3 length: 14 residues. The germline CDR1 and CDR2 sequences are SGHTA and FQGNSA. CDR3: CASSFSTGAYEQYF. CDR3 in DNA: TGTGCCAGCAGCTTTAGTACAGGGGCCTACGAGCAGTACTTC.

This clone was counted a single time. The genes are TRBV29-1 and TRBJ2-3; 9 nucleotides align to TRBD1. CDR3 length: 15 residues. Germline CDR1 and CDR2: SQVTM and ANQGSEA. The V segment lost 8 bases and the J segment 0 bases; nucleotides outside the gene matches: 9. The CDR3: CSTHRGQASTDTQYF. In DNA form, the CDR3 reads TGCAGCACTCACAGGGGGCAAGCTAGCACAGATACGCAGTATTTT.

The rearrangement links TRBV11-3 to TRBJ2-1, with 10 bases identical to TRBD1. The CDR3 is 14 residues long. The V and J ends lost 1 base and 8 bases, in that order; junction bases with no gene match: 2. CDR1 and CDR2 (germline): SGHNT, YENEEA. The CDR3 sequence: CASSLGQGAHEQFF. In DNA, the CDR3 is TGTGCCAGCAGCTTAGGACAGGGGGCCCATGAGCAGTTCTTC.

The rearrangement joins TRBV4-2 to TRBJ2-1, with 8 bases that match TRBD2. CDR1 and CDR2 from the germline V gene are LGHNA and YNFKEQ. The CDR3 spans 16 residues. V trimming: 2 bases; J trimming: 4 bases; junction bases outside the gene matches: 7. The CDR3 protein is CASSQMSLAEYNEQFF. CDR3 bases: TGTGCCAGCAGCCAAATGTCACTAGCGGAATACAATGAGCAGTTCTTC.

The chain joins TRBV29-1 to TRBJ1-2; no clear D gene. CDR3 size: 12 residues. Germline V CDR1 and CDR2: SQVTM, ANQGSEA. V lost 4 bases to trimming and J lost 5 bases, with 11 bases between them. The CDR3 coding sequence is TGCAGCGTTGGGAGCTCACCATATGGCTACACCTTC. Its protein is CSVGSSPYGYTF. The complete variable domain, with remaining parts taken from reference TRBV29-1 and TRBJ1-2, reads SAVISQKPSRDICQRGTSLTIQCQVDSQVTMMFWYRQQPGQSLTLIATANQGSEATYESGFVIDKFPISRPNLTFSTLTVSNMSPEDSSIYLCSVGSSPYGYTFGSGTRLTVV.

The table lists this clone with a count of one. The chain is built from TRBV4-1 and TRBJ1-6; 10 nucleotides line up with TRBD1. Trimming removed 0 bases from V and 8 bases from J; junction bases left unmatched: 4. This CDR3 spans 16 amino acids. Germline V gene sequence: CDR1 MGHRA, CDR2 YSYEKL. The CDR3 spells CASSQDGDRGDSPLHF. The CDR3, as DNA: TGCGCCAGCAGCCAAGATGGGGACAGGGGAGATTCACCCCTCCACTTT.